This T cell receptor (beta chain) was captured in a study of vaccination and CD4 T cells after COVID-19 (dated by TCRdb to the early 2020s). Background for the entire study: Convalescent patients had a positive SARS-CoV-2 result on nasal swab PCR, and of these patients, several had mild disease and one had severe disease. Each participant got two doses of either the Pfizer-BioNTech BNT162b2 vaccine (n=8) or the Moderna mRNA-1273 vaccine (n=2). The time from the second vaccine dose to post-vaccine blood sampling had a median of around 72 days and ranged from about 12 to 241 days. Post-COVID blood samples from convalescent patients were collected a median of 101 days after diagnosis, with a range of roughly 30 to 170 days. In fewer than 12 COVID-19 convalescent patients and a handful of infection-naive healthy vaccine recipients, researchers compared the spike-specific CD4+ TCR repertoire from before mRNA vaccination with the repertoire from after. Six males and four females were included in the convalescent cohort, with two Hispanic individuals, seven Caucasians, two Asians and one multiracial person represented. For stimulating the cultures, overlapping spike peptide pools were used, derived from SARS-CoV-2 as well as from the common cold coronaviruses HCoV-NL63, HCoV-OC43 and HCoV-229E. In control cultures, a CEFX viral epitope pool was used as positive control, an HIV-1 Nef peptide pool was used as negative control, or no peptide was added. Broader findings and caveats from the paper: Relatively few convalescent patients were included in the study, and early timepoints after natural infection were not analyzed. Nearly all vaccine-specific clones in convalescent patients (304 of 307) were mono-reactive for SARS-CoV-2 spike rather than cross-reactive with common cold coronaviruses. The median count of SARS-CoV-2-reactive clonotypes went up from 20 to 25 after infection to around 38 after vaccination, although the change was not significant. In convalescent patients, a median roughly 85% of post-vaccine SARS-CoV-2-reactive clones were detected only after vaccination, suggesting vaccine-specific priming.

The treatment or condition label corresponds to: approximately 10-day PBMC culture with coronavirus spike peptide pools or control peptides (ViraFEST assay). The study used the ViraFEST assay, which expanded antigen-specific T cells with peptide pools and then identified expanded clonotypes by TCR sequencing. Positive SARS-CoV-2 PCR tests in the convalescent patients dated from March to December 2020, before Alpha, Beta and Delta variants emerged in the United States. Each well held 1.5 million to 2.5 million PBMCs cultured with around 10 ug/ml peptide pools in IMDM containing around 5% human AB serum and roughly 10 IU/ml IL-2. On days 3 and 7, half of the culture medium was replaced with fresh IL-2-containing medium. After around 11 days of culture, CD4+ T cells were isolated by negative selection using the EasySep CD4+ T cell isolation kit. Ficoll-Paque Plus gradient centrifugation was used to isolate PBMCs from whole blood, and the isolated PBMCs were then either used fresh or cryopreserved at -140C. Triplicate wells were generally used for each culture condition.

Remarks on this clonotype: Its antigen is currently not known. No base quality information exists; no much larger clone differs at one position.

Libraries were built with PCR. TCR sequencing of DNA from cultured CD4+ T cells used the Oncomine TCR Beta short-read assay at the Johns Hopkins FTIC core. The QIAamp micro DNA kit was used to extract genomic DNA from the cultured CD4+ T cells. Oncomine TCR Beta libraries from cultured CD4+ T cells were pooled with unique dual indexes and sequenced on an Illumina iSeq 100. On the authors' methods: Non-productive sequences were filtered out, and CDR3s that did not start with C, did not end with F or W, or were shorter than 7 amino acids were discarded. The MANAFEST web application was used to identify antigen-specific clonotypes by comparing peptide-stimulated wells against reference wells and other culture wells. For a clone to be called positive, the clone needed an FDR below 0.05, an odds ratio above 5, and a productive frequency above 0.1% in at least two of three replicate wells. A clonotype counted as cross-reactive if it showed significant expansion both in the SARS-CoV-2 spike wells and in at least one common cold coronavirus spike condition. CDR3 homology was assessed with Levenshtein distances (stringdist) and unrooted phylogenetic trees (ape) in R version 3.6.1. Using fastp trimming at Q25 and MiXCR clonotype assembly, TCRdb reanalyzed the public sequencing data and kept in-frame beta chains. Under each unique CDR3 protein, matching rows form one entry showing the most common genes and DNA. The V and J calls here are based on TCRdb, not the publication. This sample is represented by approximately 22,000 distinct CDR3 sequences; around 50% of them were singletons. The ten largest make up 4.5% to 7% of the sample.

This receptor was taken from a human donor who had recovered from COVID-19. Sequencing used CD4+ T cells from blood, cultured in vitro.

The sequence in DNA is TGTGCCACCAGCAGAGAAGGTCTTACCGACTCTGGAAACACCATATATTTT. It codes for CATSREGLTDSGNTIYF. The rearrangement combines TRBV15 with TRBJ1-3; the D gene identity is not certain. CDR1 and CDR2 are drawn from the germline V gene (reference sequence): LNHNV, YYDKDF. Trimming costs V 0 bases and J 0 bases, and their ends lie 12 bases apart. Including cysteine and phenylalanine, the CDR3 has 17 amino acids. The entry retains the CDR3 DNA only, 51 bases that are in frame from base 1. The reference TRBV15 and TRBJ1-3 proteins fill in what lies around the CDR3, so the full variable domain reads DAMVIQNPRYQVTQFGKPVTLSCSQTLNHNVMYWYQQKSSQAPKLLFHYYDKDFNNEADTPDNFQSRRPNTSFCFLDIRSPGLGDTAMYLCATSREGLTDSGNTIYFGEGSWLTVV.